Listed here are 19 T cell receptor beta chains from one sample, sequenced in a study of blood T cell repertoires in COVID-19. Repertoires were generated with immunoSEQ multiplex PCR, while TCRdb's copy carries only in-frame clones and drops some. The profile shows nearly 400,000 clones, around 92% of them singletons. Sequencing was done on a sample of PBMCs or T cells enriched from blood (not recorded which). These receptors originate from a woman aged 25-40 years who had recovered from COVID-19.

The CDR3 spells CASSQPGQGTDTQYF. In DNA, the CDR3 is TGCGCCAGCAGCCAACCGGGACAGGGCACAGATACGCAGTATTTT. The chain has TRBV4-1 and TRBJ2-3; 8 bases line up with TRBD1. Germline values: CDR1 MGHRA, CDR2 YSYEKL. There are 15 residues in the CDR3. V was clipped by 2 bases and J by 1 base; unmatched bases: 2.

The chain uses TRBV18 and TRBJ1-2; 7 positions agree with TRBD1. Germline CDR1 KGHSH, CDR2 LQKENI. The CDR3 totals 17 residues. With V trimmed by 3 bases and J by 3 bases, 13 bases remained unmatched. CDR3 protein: CASSPIINTDRDYGYTF. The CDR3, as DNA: TGTGCCAGCTCACCGATTATTAACACCGACAGGGACTATGGCTACACCTTC.

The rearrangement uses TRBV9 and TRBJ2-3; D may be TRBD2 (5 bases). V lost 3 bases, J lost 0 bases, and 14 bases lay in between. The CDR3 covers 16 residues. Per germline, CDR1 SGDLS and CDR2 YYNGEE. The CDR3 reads CASSAAGAASTDTQYF. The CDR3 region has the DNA TGTGCCAGCAGCGCGGCTGGAGCGGCTAGCACAGATACGCAGTATTTT.

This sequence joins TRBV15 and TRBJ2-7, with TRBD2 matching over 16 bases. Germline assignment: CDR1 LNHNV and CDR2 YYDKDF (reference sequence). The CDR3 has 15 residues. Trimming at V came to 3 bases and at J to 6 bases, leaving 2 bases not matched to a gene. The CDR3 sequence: CATSRGLAGGGEQYF. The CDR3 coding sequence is TGTGCCACCAGCAGGGGACTAGCGGGAGGGGGCGAGCAGTACTTC.

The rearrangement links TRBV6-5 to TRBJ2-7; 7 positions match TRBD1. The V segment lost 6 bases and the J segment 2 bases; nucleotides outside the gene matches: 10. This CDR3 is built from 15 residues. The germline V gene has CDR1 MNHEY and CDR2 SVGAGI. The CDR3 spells CASRLGTATTYEQYF. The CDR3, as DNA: TGTGCCAGCAGGTTAGGGACAGCTACTACCTACGAGCAGTACTTC.

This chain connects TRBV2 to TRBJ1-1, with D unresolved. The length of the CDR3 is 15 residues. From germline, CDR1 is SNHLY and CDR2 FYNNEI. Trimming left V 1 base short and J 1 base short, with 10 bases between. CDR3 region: CASSEDWQRNTEAFF. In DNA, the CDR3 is TGTGCCAGCAGTGAAGATTGGCAGCGGAACACTGAAGCTTTCTTT.

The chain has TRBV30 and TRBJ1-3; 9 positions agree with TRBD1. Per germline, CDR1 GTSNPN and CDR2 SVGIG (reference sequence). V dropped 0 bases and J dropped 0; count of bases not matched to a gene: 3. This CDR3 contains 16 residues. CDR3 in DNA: TGTGCCTGGAGTGTACAGGGGGCTGACTCTGGAAACACCATATATTTT. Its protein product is CAWSVQGADSGNTIYF. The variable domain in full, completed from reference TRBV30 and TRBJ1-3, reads SQTIHQWPATLVQPVGSPLSLECTVEGTSNPNLYWYRQAAGRGLQLLFYSVGIGQISSEVPQNLSASRPQDRQFILSSKKLLLSDSGFYLCAWSVQGADSGNTIYFGEGSWLTVV.

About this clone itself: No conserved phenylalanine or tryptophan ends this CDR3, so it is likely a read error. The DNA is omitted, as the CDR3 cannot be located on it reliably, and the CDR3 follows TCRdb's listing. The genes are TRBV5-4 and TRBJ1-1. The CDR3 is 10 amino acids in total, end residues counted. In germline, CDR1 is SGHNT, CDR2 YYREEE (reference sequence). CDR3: CASSSGGGAT.

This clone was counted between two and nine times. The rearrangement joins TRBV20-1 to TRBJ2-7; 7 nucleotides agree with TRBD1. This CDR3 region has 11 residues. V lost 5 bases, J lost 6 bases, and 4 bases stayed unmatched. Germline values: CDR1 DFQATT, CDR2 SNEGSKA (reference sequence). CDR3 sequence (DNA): TGCAGTGCTCCGACAGGGAGCGAGCAGTACTTC. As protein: CSAPTGSEQYF.

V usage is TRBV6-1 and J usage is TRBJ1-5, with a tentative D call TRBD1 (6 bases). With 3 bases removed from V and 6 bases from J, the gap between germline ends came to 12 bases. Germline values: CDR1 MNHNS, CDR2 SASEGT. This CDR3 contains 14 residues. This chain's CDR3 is CASSDVSGAQPQHF. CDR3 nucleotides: TGTGCCAGCAGTGATGTTTCAGGGGCTCAGCCCCAGCATTTT.

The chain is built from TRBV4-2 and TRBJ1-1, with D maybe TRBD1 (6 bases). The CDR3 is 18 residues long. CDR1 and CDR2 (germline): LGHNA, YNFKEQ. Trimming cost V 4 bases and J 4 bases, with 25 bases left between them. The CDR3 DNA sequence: TGTGCCAGCAGCCTCGGGGCAACAGGGTTGATGGCTGGCACTGAAGCTTTCTTT. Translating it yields CASSLGATGLMAGTEAFF.

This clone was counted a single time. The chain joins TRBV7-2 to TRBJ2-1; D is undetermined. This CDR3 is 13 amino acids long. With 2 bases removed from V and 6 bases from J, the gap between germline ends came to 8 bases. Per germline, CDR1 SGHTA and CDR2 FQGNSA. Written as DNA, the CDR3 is TGTGCCAGCAGCTTATTCAGTTTCAATGAGCAGTTCTTC. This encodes CASSLFSFNEQFF. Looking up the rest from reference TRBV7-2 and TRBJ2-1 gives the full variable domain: GAGVSQSPSNKVTEKGKDVELRCDPISGHTALYWYRQSLGQGLEFLIYFQGNSAPDKSGLPSDRFSAERTGGSVSTLTIQRTQQEDSAVYLCASSLFSFNEQFFGPGTRLTVL.

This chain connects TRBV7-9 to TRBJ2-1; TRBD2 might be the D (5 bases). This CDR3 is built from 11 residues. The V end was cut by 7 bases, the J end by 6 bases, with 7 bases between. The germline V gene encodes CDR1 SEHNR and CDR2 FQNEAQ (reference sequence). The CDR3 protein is CASTTSNEQFF. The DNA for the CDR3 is TGTGCCAGCACCACTAGCAATGAGCAGTTCTTC.

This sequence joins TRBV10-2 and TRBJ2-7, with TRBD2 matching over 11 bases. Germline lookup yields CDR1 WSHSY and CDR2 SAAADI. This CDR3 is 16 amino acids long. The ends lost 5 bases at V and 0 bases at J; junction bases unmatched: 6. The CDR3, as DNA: TGCGCCAGCAGTCGGACTAGCGGGTTGAGCTCCTACGAGCAGTACTTC. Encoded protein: CASSRTSGLSSYEQYF.

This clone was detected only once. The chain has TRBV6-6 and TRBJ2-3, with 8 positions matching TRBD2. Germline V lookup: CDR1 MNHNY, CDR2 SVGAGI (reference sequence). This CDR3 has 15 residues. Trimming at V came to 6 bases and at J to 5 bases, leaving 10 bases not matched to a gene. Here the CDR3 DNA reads TGTGCCAGCAGCTTTGGACTAGCTTGGGGAGATACGCAGTATTTT. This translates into CASSFGLAWGDTQYF.

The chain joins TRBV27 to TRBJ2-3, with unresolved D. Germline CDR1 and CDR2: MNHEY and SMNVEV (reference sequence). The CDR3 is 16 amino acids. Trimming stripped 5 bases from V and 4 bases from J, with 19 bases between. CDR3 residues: CASSRLTYYEADTQYF. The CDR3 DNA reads TGTGCCAGCAGTCGATTGACCTATTACGAGGCAGATACGCAGTATTTT.

This chain's CDR3 is CASSFSARGDEQYF. The CDR3 DNA follows: TGTGCCAGCAGTTTCAGCGCTCGGGGGGACGAGCAGTACTTC. The chain couples TRBV27 to TRBJ2-7; 7 bases are shared with TRBD2. J gave up 5 bases and V 3 bases, and 7 bases lay outside the gene matches. The CDR3 length is 14 residues. From germline, CDR1 is MNHEY and CDR2 SMNVEV (reference sequence).

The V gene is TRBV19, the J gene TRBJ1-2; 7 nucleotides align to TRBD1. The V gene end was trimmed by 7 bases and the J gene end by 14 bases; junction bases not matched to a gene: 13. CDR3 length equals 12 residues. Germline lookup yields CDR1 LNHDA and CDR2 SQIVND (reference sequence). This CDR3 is CASIQEGTAITF. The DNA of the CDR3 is TGTGCCAGTATCCAAGAAGGGACAGCAATTACCTTC.

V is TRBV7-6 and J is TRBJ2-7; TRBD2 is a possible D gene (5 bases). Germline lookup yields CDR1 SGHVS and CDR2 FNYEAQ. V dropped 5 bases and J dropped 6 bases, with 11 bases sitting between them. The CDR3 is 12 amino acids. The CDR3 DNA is TGTGCCAGCAGCCCGGGGATCCTCGAGCAGTACTTC. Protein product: CASSPGILEQYF. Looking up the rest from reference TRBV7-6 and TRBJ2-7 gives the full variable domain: GAGVSQSPRYKVTKRGQDVALRCDPISGHVSLYWYRQALGQGPEFLTYFNYEAQQDKSGLPNDRFSAERPEGSISTLTIQRTEQRDSAMYRCASSPGILEQYFGPGTRLTVT.